The clone carrying this T cell receptor beta chain was observed many times. Its antigen is not identified. This sample stems from a study of T-cell memory formation after mild COVID-19. Study-wide background: Most TCR clusters belonged to a single donor.

General study findings and limits: Memory from before infection featured some responding clones, which suggests cross-reactive memory joined.

V gave up 2 bases and J gave up 5 bases; unmatched junction bases: 4. Germline V gives CDR1 SGHTA, CDR2 FQGNSA. This CDR3 spans 14 amino acids. TCRdb re-called the 5' RACE reads with MiXCR, one entry per CDR3 protein. The repertoire consists of approximately 40,000 distinct CDR3 sequences, with about 10% occurring once and the leading ten covering just under 30%. The source material was PBMCs or a T cell subset sorted from them (not recorded which). The chain uses TRBV7-2 and TRBJ2-5; 8 bases are shared with TRBD2. This clonotype was obtained from a man between 18 and 29 years old who had mild COVID-19 (a few samples of this study predate the infection). Cell type and time point are not known. The CDR3 coding sequence is TGTGCCAGCAGCTTAAGGACTAGCCGGGAGACCCAGTACTTC. It yields the protein CASSLRTSRETQYF.